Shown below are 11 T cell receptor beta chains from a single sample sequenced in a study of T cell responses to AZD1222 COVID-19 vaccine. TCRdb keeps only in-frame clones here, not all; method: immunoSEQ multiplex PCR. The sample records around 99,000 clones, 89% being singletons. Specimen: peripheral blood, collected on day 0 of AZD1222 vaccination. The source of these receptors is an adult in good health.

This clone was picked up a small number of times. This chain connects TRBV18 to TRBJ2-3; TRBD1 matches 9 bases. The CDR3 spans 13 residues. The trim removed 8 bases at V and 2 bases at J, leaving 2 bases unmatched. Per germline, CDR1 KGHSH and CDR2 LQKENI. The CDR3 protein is CASRDRVTDTQYF. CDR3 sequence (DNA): TGTGCCAGCCGGGACAGGGTCACAGATACGCAGTATTTT.

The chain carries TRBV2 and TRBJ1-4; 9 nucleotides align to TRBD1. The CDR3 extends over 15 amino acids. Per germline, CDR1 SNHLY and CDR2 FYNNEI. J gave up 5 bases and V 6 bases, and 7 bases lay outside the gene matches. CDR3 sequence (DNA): TGTGCCAGCAGCCAATTTGGGACAGGGAATGAAAAACTGTTTTTT. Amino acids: CASSQFGTGNEKLFF.

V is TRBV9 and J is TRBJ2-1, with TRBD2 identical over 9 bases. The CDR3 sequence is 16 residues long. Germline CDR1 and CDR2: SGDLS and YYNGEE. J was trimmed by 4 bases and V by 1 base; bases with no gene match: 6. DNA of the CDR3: TGTGCCAGCAGCGTATCGACTAGCGGAGTATACAATGAGCAGTTCTTC. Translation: CASSVSTSGVYNEQFF.

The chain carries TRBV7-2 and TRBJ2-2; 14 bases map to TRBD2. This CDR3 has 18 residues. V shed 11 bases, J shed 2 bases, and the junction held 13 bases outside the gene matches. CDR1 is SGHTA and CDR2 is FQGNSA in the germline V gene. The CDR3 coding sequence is TGTGCCTTCAGGACCGGGGGACTAGCGGGAGCCAACACCGGGGAGCTGTTTTTT. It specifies CAFRTGGLAGANTGELFF.

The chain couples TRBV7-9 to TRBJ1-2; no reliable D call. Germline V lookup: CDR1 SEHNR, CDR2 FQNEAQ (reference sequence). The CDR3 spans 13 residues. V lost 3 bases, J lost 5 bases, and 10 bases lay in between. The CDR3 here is CASSFGQSYGYTF. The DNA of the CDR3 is TGTGCCAGCAGCTTTGGGCAGTCATATGGCTACACCTTC.

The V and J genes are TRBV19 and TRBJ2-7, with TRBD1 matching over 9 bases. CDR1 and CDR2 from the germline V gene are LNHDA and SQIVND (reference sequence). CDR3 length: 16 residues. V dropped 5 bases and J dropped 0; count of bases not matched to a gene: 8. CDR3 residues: CASSALDRGLSYEQYF. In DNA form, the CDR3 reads TGTGCCAGTAGTGCCCTGGACAGGGGCCTCTCCTACGAGCAGTACTTC.

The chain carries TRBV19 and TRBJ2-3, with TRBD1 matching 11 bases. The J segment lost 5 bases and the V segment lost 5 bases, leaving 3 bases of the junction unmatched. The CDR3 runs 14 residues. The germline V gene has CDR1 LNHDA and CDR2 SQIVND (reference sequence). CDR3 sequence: CASSPGQGEDTQYF. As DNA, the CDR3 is TGTGCCAGTAGTCCGGGACAGGGGGAAGATACGCAGTATTTT.

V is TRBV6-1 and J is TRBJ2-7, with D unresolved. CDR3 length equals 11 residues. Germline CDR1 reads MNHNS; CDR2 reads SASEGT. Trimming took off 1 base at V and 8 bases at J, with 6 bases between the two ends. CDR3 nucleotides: TGTGCCAGCAGTGAAGGGCGCAAGCAGTACTTC. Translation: CASSEGRKQYF.

CDR3 bases: TGCGCCAGCAGCTCGGCCGGGGGTGACTATGGCTACACCTTC. Translated, it gives CASSSAGGDYGYTF. The V gene is TRBV5-1, the J gene TRBJ1-2, with TRBD1 as a possible D gene (5 bases). Trimming took 3 bases from V and 3 from J, leaving 12 bases between them. From germline, CDR1 is SGHRS and CDR2 YFSETQ. The CDR3 spans 14 residues.

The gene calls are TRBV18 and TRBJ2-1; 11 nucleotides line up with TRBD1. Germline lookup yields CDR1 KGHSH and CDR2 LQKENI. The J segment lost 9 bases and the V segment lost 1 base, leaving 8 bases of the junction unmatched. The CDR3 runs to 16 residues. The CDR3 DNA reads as TGTGCCAGCTCACCACTCGCCGGGACAGGGGGATCTGAGCAGTTCTTC. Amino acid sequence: CASSPLAGTGGSEQFF.

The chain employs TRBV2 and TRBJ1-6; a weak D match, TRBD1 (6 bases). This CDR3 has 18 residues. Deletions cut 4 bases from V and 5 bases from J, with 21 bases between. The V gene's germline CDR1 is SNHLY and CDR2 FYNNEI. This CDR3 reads CASSVAGGRGSHNSPLHF. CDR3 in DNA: TGTGCCAGCAGTGTAGCCGGTGGCAGGGGAAGCCATAATTCACCCCTCCACTTT.